The T cell receptor beta chain under discussion was sequenced for a study of blood T cell repertoires in COVID-19. Study in general: Samples came from the United States, Italy and Spain, spanning acute and convalescent COVID-19. T cells, B-cell-depleted T cells, or PBMCs supplied cDNA or gDNA.

The authors' processing: From reference gene primer amplification, estimates of nucleated cell counts were derived. Libraries were prepared by immunoSEQ multiplex PCR; TCRdb keeps only in-frame clonotypes and omits some of them. Clone size and V and J calls were adopted from that table, with D and trimming inferred from the DNA. The sample includes approximately 200,000 clones, roughly 87% of them seen just once. The CDR3 consists of 18 residues. J lost 0 bases, V lost 5 bases, and 11 bases had no gene match. Germline values: CDR1 MGHRA, CDR2 YSYEKL. Sequenced material: peripheral blood. The chain employs TRBV4-1 and TRBJ2-3; 10 bases fit TRBD2. The receptor was derived from a man between 35 and 55 years old with active or convalescent COVID-19. The CDR3 sequence: CASSYRLAGVGSTDTQYF. As DNA, the CDR3 is TGCGCCAGCAGCTACCGGCTAGCGGGAGTCGGTAGCACAGATACGCAGTATTTT.